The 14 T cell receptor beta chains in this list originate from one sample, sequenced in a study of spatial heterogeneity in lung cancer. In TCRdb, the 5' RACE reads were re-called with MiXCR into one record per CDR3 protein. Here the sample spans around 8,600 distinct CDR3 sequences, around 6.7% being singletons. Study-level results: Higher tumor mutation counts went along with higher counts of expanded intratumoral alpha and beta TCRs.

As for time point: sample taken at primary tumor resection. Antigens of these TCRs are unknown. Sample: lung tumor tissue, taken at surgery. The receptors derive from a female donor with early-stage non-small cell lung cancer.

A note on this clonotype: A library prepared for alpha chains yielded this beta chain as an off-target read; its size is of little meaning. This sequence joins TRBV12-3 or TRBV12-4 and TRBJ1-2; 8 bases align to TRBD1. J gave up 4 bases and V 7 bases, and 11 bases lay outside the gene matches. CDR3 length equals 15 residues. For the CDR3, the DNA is TGTGCCAGCACCCCTGGACAGGGCAGGGGCTATGGCTACACCTTC. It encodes CASTPGQGRGYGYTF.

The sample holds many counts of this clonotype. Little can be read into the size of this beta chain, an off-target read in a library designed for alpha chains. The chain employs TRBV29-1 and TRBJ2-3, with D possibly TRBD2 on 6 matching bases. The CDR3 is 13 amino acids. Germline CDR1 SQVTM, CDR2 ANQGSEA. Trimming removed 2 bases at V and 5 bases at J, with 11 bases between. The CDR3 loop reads CSVERRGGDTQYF. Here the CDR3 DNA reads TGCAGCGTTGAACGGAGGGGTGGAGATACGCAGTATTTT.

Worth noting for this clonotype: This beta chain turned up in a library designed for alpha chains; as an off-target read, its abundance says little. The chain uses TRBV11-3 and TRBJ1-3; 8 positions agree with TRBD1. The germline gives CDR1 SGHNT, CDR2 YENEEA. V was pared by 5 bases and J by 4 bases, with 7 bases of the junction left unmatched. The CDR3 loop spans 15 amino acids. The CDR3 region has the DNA TGTGCCAGCAGCCGCGGACAGGGTCTAGGAAACACCATATATTTT. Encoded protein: CASSRGQGLGNTIYF.

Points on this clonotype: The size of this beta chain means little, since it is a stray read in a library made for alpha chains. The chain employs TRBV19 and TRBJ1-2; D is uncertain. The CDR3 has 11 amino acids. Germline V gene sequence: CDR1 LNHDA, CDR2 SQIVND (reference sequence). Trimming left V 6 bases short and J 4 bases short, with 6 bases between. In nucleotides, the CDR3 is TGTGCCAGTAGGGACGTCTATGGCTACACCTTC. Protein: CASRDVYGYTF.

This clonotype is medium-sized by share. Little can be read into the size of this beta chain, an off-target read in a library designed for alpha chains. CDR3 amino acids: CASSFWSGELFF. The DNA of the CDR3 is TGTGCCAGCAGTTTCTGGTCCGGGGAGCTGTTTTTT. The chain has TRBV27 and TRBJ2-2; D unresolved. The CDR3 covers 12 residues. Germline lookup yields CDR1 MNHEY and CDR2 SMNVEV (reference sequence). With 3 bases removed from V and 6 bases from J, the gap between germline ends came to 5 bases.

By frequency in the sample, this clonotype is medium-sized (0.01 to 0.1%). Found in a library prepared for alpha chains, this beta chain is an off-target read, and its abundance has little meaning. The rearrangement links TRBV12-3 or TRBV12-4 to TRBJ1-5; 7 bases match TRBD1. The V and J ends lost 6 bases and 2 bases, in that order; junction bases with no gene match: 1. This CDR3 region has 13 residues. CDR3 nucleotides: TGTGCCAGCAGGGGGACAGGCAATCAGCCCCAGCATTTT. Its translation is CASRGTGNQPQHF.

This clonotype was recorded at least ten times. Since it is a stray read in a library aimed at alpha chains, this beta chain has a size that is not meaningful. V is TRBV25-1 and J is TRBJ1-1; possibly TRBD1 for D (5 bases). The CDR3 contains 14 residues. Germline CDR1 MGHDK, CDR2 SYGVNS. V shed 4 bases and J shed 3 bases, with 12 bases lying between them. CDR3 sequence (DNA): TGTGCCAGCAGTGTTGGAGGGGCTGACACTGAAGCTTTCTTT. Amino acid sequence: CASSVGGADTEAFF. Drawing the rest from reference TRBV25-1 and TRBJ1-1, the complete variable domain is EADIYQTPRYLVIGTGKKITLECSQTMGHDKMYWYQQDPGMELHLIHYSYGVNSTEKGDLSSESTVSRIRTEHFPLTLESARPSHTSQYLCASSVGGADTEAFFGQGTRLTVV.

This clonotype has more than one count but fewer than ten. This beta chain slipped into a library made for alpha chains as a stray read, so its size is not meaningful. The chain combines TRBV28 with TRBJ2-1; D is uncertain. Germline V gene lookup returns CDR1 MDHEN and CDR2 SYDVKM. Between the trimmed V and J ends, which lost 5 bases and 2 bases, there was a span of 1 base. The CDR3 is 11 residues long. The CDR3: CASSPYNEQFF. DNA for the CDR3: TGTGCCAGCAGTCCCTACAATGAGCAGTTCTTC.

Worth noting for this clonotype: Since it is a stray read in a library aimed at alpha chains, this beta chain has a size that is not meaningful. CDR3 amino acids: CASSQGGNQPQHF. DNA for the CDR3: TGTGCCAGCAGCCAAGGGGGTAATCAGCCCCAGCATTTT. V is TRBV3-1 and J is TRBJ1-5; D is ambiguous. CDR1 LGHDT and CDR2 YNNKEL come from the germline V gene (reference sequence). The length of the CDR3 is 13 residues. Trimming cost V 1 base and J 4 bases, with 5 bases left between them. Combining the CDR3 with reference TRBV3-1 and TRBJ1-5 gives the whole variable domain DTAVSQTPKYLVTQMGNDKSIKCEQNLGHDTMYWYKQDSKKFLKIMFSYNNKELIINETVPNRFSPKSPDKAHLNLHINSLELGDSAVYFCASSQGGNQPQHFGDGTRLSIL.

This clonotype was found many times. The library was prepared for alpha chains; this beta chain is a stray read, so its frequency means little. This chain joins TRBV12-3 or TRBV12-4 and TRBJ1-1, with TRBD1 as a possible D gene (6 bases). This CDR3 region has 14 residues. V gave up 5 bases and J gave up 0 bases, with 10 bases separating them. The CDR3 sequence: CASSEQGVNTEAFF. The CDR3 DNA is TGTGCCAGCAGTGAACAGGGTGTGAACACTGAAGCTTTCTTT.

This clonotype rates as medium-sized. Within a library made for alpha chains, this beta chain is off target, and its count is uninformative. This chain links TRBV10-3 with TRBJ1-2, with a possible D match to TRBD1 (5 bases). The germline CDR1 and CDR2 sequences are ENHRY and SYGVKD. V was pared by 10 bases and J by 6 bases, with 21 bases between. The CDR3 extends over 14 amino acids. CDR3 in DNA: TGTGCCACCAATACTGGGGGTAGAGGCGATGGCTACACCTTC. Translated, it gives CATNTGGRGDGYTF.

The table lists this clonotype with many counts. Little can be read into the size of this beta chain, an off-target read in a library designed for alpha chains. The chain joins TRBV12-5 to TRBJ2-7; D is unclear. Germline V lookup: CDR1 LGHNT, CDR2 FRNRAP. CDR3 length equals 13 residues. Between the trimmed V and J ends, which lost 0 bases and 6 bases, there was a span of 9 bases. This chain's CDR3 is CASGLVGLLEQYF. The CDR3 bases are TGTGCTAGTGGTTTGGTAGGGTTGCTCGAGCAGTACTTC.

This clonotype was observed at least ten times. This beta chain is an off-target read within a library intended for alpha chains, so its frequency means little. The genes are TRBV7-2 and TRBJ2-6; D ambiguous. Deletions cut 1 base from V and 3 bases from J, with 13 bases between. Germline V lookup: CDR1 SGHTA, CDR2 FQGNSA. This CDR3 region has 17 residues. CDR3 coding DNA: TGTGCCAGCAGCTTAGTTTCGGTTTCTGGTGGGGCCAACGTCCTGACTTTC. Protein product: CASSLVSVSGGANVLTF.

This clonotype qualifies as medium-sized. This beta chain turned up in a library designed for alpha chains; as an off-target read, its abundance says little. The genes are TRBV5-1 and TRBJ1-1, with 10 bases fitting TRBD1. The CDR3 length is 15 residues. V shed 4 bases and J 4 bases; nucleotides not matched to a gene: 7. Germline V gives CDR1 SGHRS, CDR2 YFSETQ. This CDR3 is CASSPTGGMGTEAFF. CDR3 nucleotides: TGCGCCAGCAGCCCGACAGGGGGCATGGGCACTGAAGCTTTCTTT.